These 28 T cell receptor beta chains were all obtained from the same sample, sequenced in a study of metastatic and nonmetastatic thyroid tumors. TCRdb reanalyzed the PCR reads with MiXCR. The table includes 5,800 or so clones, 31% detected once. Each patient went into thyroid surgery without having received any treatment. The sample comprised tumor tissue. Receptors originate from a female donor with papillary thyroid cancer or a benign thyroid nodule (not recorded which). Some clones in this sample may be carry-over from other donors' samples.

The V and J genes are TRBV20-1 and TRBJ1-2; D is possibly TRBD1 (5 bases). The CDR3 covers 11 residues. Trimming took 5 bases from V and 8 from J, leaving 12 bases between them. Germline V gene lookup returns CDR1 DFQATT and CDR2 SNEGSKA (reference sequence). CDR3 nucleotide sequence: TGCAGTGCTGGGGGAATGGGGGGCTACACCTTC. Amino acids: CSAGGMGGYTF.

To note about this clone: At one boundary the junction diverges from the germline segment, which might be a read error. The sample holds other DNA sequences that translate to the same CDR3. The chain has TRBV7-9 and TRBJ1-4; the D gene is possibly TRBD1 (6 bases). Germline CDR1 reads SEHNR; CDR2 reads FQNEAQ (reference sequence). The CDR3 has 14 residues. Written as DNA, the CDR3 is TGTGCCAGCGGCTTAGCCGGACAGAATGAAAAACTGTTCTTT. Amino acid sequence: CASGLAGQNEKLFF.

This clone was picked up a small number of times. The chain recombines TRBV6-1 with TRBJ1-2, with D hard to call. The V and J ends lost 3 bases and 2 bases respectively, with 1 base between them. CDR1 and CDR2 (germline): MNHNS, SASEGT. The CDR3 runs to 11 residues. CDR3 nucleotides: TGTGCCAGCAGTGACAACTATGGCTACACCTTC. Its protein product is CASSDNYGYTF.

The genes are TRBV11-2 and TRBJ2-7, with 7 positions matching TRBD2. V was pared by 5 bases and J by 3 bases, with 13 bases of the junction left unmatched. The CDR3 runs 16 residues. The germline V gene has CDR1 SGHAT and CDR2 FQNNGV. CDR3 DNA sequence: TGTGCCAGCAGCCCGGGACTACCGGGAGGCGGCTACGAGCAGTACTTC. Translating it yields CASSPGLPGGGYEQYF.

This clone occurred a few times. The chain recombines TRBV6-1 with TRBJ1-2; possibly TRBD1 for D (5 bases). This CDR3 has 14 amino acids. Trimming took off 1 base at V and 8 bases at J, with 14 bases between the two ends. Germline assignment: CDR1 MNHNS and CDR2 SASEGT. CDR3 sequence reads: CASSEVGDAGGYTF. CDR3 coding DNA: TGTGCCAGCAGTGAAGTGGGGGACGCCGGGGGCTACACCTTC.

This clone was seen a handful of times. The genes are TRBV28 and TRBJ2-3, with D possibly being TRBD1 (5 bases). The length of the CDR3 is 16 residues. Germline values: CDR1 MDHEN, CDR2 SYDVKM. V was shortened by 8 bases and J by 7 bases, with 25 bases between the two germline ends. The CDR3: CASLSLLGHGPNTQYF. DNA for the CDR3: TGTGCCAGCTTGTCCCTCCTAGGACACGGACCCAATACGCAGTATTTT.

This clone was detected only a few times. The junction departs from the called germline gene at one end, perhaps through a read error. The chain recombines TRBV29-1 with TRBJ1-6, with a tentative D call TRBD1 (5 bases). The CDR3 length is 13 residues. Germline lookup yields CDR1 SQVTM and CDR2 ANQGSEA. CDR3 in DNA: TGTAGCGTTCGACAGAGGCAAAGTTCACCCCTCCACTTT. Translating gives CSVRQRQSSPLHF.

This clone was counted a few times. The V gene is TRBV27, the J gene TRBJ1-2, with D perhaps TRBD1 (6 bases). This CDR3 contains 14 residues. V was trimmed by 0 bases and J by 6 bases, leaving 11 bases between them. Germline values: CDR1 MNHEY, CDR2 SMNVEV (reference sequence). The CDR3 sequence: CASSLSSGGHGYTF. The DNA of the CDR3 is TGTGCCAGCAGTTTATCATCCGGGGGGCATGGCTACACCTTC.

In its sample, this clone is medium-sized. V is TRBV20-1 and J is TRBJ2-5; D gene ambiguous. CDR3 size: 15 residues. CDR1 DFQATT and CDR2 SNEGSKA come from the germline V gene (reference sequence). The V end lost 2 bases, the J end lost 2 bases, and 15 bases lay between the germline ends. The DNA of the CDR3 is TGCAGTGCTAGACAAAAGCCTGGGTGGCAAGAGACCCAGTACTTC. Residues: CSARQKPGWQETQYF.

This clone has ten or more counts. This chain joins TRBV18 and TRBJ2-1; TRBD1 matches at 11 bases. In germline, CDR1 is KGHSH, CDR2 LQKENI. The CDR3 covers 15 residues. The J segment lost 7 bases and the V segment lost 3 bases, leaving 5 bases of the junction unmatched. CDR3 DNA sequence: TGTGCCAGCTCACCTCGGGACAGGGGGGGGAATGAGCAGTTCTTC. Protein product: CASSPRDRGGNEQFF.

Here the CDR3 DNA reads TGTGCCAGCAGCCAAGGGAGAGGACTAGCGGGAATTCATGAGCAGTTCTTC. Translation gives CASSQGRGLAGIHEQFF. The rearrangement links TRBV4-2 to TRBJ2-1; 12 positions match TRBD2. This CDR3 is 17 amino acids long. The V and J ends lost 1 base and 8 bases, in that order; junction bases with no gene match: 9. The germline V gene has CDR1 LGHNA and CDR2 YNFKEQ.

J is TRBJ1-5 and V is TRBV19; D is unresolved. Trimming took 3 bases from V and 9 from J, leaving 12 bases between them. CDR1 is LNHDA and CDR2 is SQIVND in the germline V gene (reference sequence). The CDR3 is 13 amino acids. DNA for the CDR3: TGTGCCAGTAGTATGGGTCATGCTCGGCCCCAGCATTTT. This sequence encodes CASSMGHARPQHF.

This rearrangement joins TRBV24-1 to TRBJ2-1; tentatively, D is TRBD2 (5 bases). Germline values: CDR1 KGHDR, CDR2 SFDVKD. Between the trimmed V and J ends, which lost 2 bases and 9 bases, there was a span of 10 bases. This CDR3 has 13 residues. CDR3 in amino acids: CATSDSRGGEQFF. The CDR3 nucleotides are TGTGCCACCAGTGATTCACGAGGAGGTGAGCAGTTCTTC.

By sample share, this clone is medium-sized. The rearrangement links TRBV20-1 to TRBJ2-5; D may be TRBD2 (6 bases). This CDR3 has 13 residues. Germline V gives CDR1 DFQATT, CDR2 SNEGSKA (reference sequence). V dropped 6 bases and J dropped 0 bases, with 11 bases sitting between them. CDR3 residues: CSAHGTYQETQYF. CDR3 bases: TGCAGTGCGCACGGGACTTACCAAGAGACCCAGTACTTC.

This clone is termed medium-sized. This sequence joins TRBV7-2 and TRBJ1-1; D might be TRBD1 (5 bases). The CDR3 sequence is 13 residues long. V was cut by 5 bases and J by 4 bases, with 11 bases left in between. In germline, CDR1 is SGHTA, CDR2 FQGNSA. CDR3 protein: CASSKDQGTEAFF. The CDR3 region has the DNA TGTGCCAGCAGCAAGGATCAGGGCACTGAAGCTTTCTTT.

This clone rates as medium-sized. This chain connects TRBV20-1 to TRBJ2-7; D unresolved. CDR3 size: 12 residues. Per the germline V gene, CDR1 is DFQATT and CDR2 is SNEGSKA (reference sequence). V lost 3 bases, J lost 0 bases, and 6 bases lay in between. As DNA, the CDR3 is TGCAGTGCTAGCCCAGCCTCCTACGAGCAGTACTTC. Residues: CSASPASYEQYF.

By share of the sample, this clone is medium-sized. The chain couples TRBV30 to TRBJ1-5; maybe TRBD1 (5 bases). V gave up 3 bases and J gave up 3 bases, with 12 bases separating them. The germline gives CDR1 GTSNPN, CDR2 SVGIG (reference sequence). The CDR3 totals 14 residues. The DNA for the CDR3 is TGTGCCTGGAGCGAGGACAAATACAATCAGCCCCAGCATTTT. It encodes CAWSEDKYNQPQHF.

By share, this clone counts as medium-sized. The rearrangement uses TRBV4-3 and TRBJ2-5; no clear D. The CDR3 covers 13 residues. Germline CDR1 and CDR2: LGHNA and YSLEER. V lost 4 bases to trimming and J lost 5 bases, with 11 bases between them. The DNA for the CDR3 is TGCGCCAGCAGCCCGACCGGTAGGGAGACCCAGTACTTC. This sequence encodes CASSPTGRETQYF.

This chain joins TRBV6-1 and TRBJ2-7; TRBD1 is a possible D gene (5 bases). The CDR3 spans 14 residues. The V gene lost 5 bases and the J gene lost 1 base, with 12 bases spanning the gap. CDR1 MNHNS and CDR2 SASEGT come from the germline V gene. CDR3 residues: CASSWSGISYEQYF. CDR3 coding DNA: TGTGCCAGCAGTTGGTCAGGGATTTCCTACGAGCAGTACTTC.

This clone appeared once. The V gene is TRBV20-1, the J gene TRBJ1-6; 7 nucleotides line up with TRBD1. CDR3 length equals 14 residues. V shed 2 bases and J 10 bases; nucleotides not matched to a gene: 8. The germline V gene has CDR1 DFQATT and CDR2 SNEGSKA (reference sequence). The CDR3 DNA reads as TGCAGTGCTAGAAGAACAGGGGTTAAATCACCCCTCCACTTT. As protein: CSARRTGVKSPLHF.

The V and J genes are TRBV6-1 and TRBJ2-5; 9 bases align to TRBD1. The CDR3 runs to 14 residues. Trimming cost V 5 bases and J 4 bases; bases outside gene matches: 5. Germline V gene data show CDR1 as MNHNS and CDR2 as SASEGT. The CDR3 region is CASSHGQGIETQYF. For the CDR3, the DNA is TGTGCCAGCAGTCATGGACAGGGGATAGAGACCCAGTACTTC.

This clone has only a few counts. The chain combines TRBV19 with TRBJ1-2, with 9 bases that match TRBD1. From germline, CDR1 is LNHDA and CDR2 SQIVND (reference sequence). The CDR3 extends over 14 amino acids. V shed 4 bases, J shed 5 bases, and the junction held 5 bases outside the gene matches. The CDR3 DNA is TGTGCCAGTAGTACTCCCGGACAGGGGTATGGCTACACCTTC. It is translated as CASSTPGQGYGYTF.

The rearrangement links TRBV7-2 to TRBJ2-1; 10 bases map to TRBD2. CDR1 is SGHTA, CDR2 FQGNSA, per germline. The CDR3 covers 15 residues. With 2 bases clipped from V and 4 bases from J, the junction kept 2 bases outside the gene matches. The CDR3 DNA follows: TGTGCCAGCAGCTTAAGCGGGGGGGATTACAATGAGCAGTTCTTC. This gives the protein CASSLSGGDYNEQFF.

V and J are TRBV6-2 or TRBV6-3 and TRBJ2-6; the D gene is possibly TRBD2 (5 bases). This CDR3 spans 19 amino acids. The V and J ends lost 0 bases and 1 base respectively, with 16 bases between them. Germline CDR1 MNHEY, CDR2 SVGEGT. The CDR3 here is CASSYSVLGSMSGANVLTF. In nucleotides, the CDR3 is TGTGCCAGCAGTTACTCAGTCCTGGGGAGTATGTCTGGGGCCAACGTCCTGACTTTC.

The chain is built from TRBV5-1 and TRBJ2-1, with D tentatively TRBD1 or TRBD2 (5 bases each). The CDR3 sequence is 18 residues long. Per germline, CDR1 SGHRS and CDR2 YFSETQ. V dropped 0 bases and J dropped 8 bases, with 24 bases sitting between them. The CDR3 loop reads CASSLGVVRGMRGDEQFF. The CDR3 coding sequence is TGCGCCAGCAGCTTGGGGGTAGTGAGGGGCATGAGAGGAGATGAGCAGTTCTTC.

The chain is built from TRBV6-2 or TRBV6-3 and TRBJ2-2; tentative D call: TRBD2 (7 bases). The CDR3 extends over 15 amino acids. CDR1 and CDR2 (germline): MNHEY, SVGEGT. Between the trimmed V and J ends, which lost 6 bases and 3 bases, there was a span of 14 bases. This chain's CDR3 is CASSSQGGDTGELFF. The CDR3 region has the DNA TGTGCCAGCAGCTCCCAAGGGGGGGACACCGGGGAGCTGTTTTTT.

In its sample, this clone ranks as medium-sized (0.01 to 0.1%). The chain is built from TRBV7-8 and TRBJ2-2; 13 bases fit TRBD2. Trimming took 5 bases from V and 1 from J; bases not matched to a gene: 4. The germline CDR1 and CDR2 sequences are SGHVS and FQNEAQ. The CDR3 runs to 17 residues. The CDR3 region is CASSPRTSGGNTGELFF. The CDR3 DNA is TGTGCCAGCAGCCCCCGGACTAGCGGGGGGAACACCGGGGAGCTGTTTTTT.

This clone was detected only a few times. The V and J genes are TRBV27 and TRBJ1-5; D gene uncertain. Trimming cost V 2 bases and J 3 bases, with 8 bases left between them. This CDR3 region has 14 residues. Germline CDR1 is MNHEY and CDR2 is SMNVEV (reference sequence). CDR3 region: CASSLRQINQPQHF. CDR3 in DNA: TGTGCCAGCAGTTTACGGCAGATCAATCAGCCCCAGCATTTT.